The 30 T cell receptor beta chains below were found in one sample sequenced in a study of naive and memory T cell subsets. An oligonucleotide containing a UMI was ligated to the 3' end of TCR cDNA. Four PCR rounds used nested alpha and beta constant region primers plus the SP2 primer. TCRdb used MiXCR to reprocess the UMI-ligation and nested PCR reads, holding one entry per CDR3 protein. Among approximately 30,000 distinct CDR3 sequences listed, 5.2% were seen once. Sequences were obtained from blood. These receptors were taken from an adult in good health.

The chain has TRBV19 and TRBJ2-7; D is undetermined. Germline lookup yields CDR1 LNHDA and CDR2 SQIVND (reference sequence). The CDR3 is 13 amino acids. V was cut by 9 bases and J by 2 bases, with 14 bases left in between. In DNA, the CDR3 is TGTGCCAGCACCGGGTCCATTGCCTACGAGCAGTACTTC. Protein product: CASTGSIAYEQYF.

This clonotype was seen repeatedly, ten times or more. The rearrangement links TRBV29-1 to TRBJ1-1; D is perhaps TRBD1 (5 bases). This CDR3 contains 10 residues. Germline-derived CDR1 and CDR2 are SQVTM and ANQGSEA. The germline V and J ends were trimmed by 6 bases and 8 bases, with 10 bases remaining between them. CDR3 amino acids: CSVSTEEAFF. The CDR3 DNA sequence: TGCAGCGTCTCGACAGAAGAAGCTTTCTTT.

This clonotype occurred many times. The J gene is TRBJ1-5, the V gene TRBV12-3 or TRBV12-4; D uncertain. V dropped 5 bases and J dropped 7 bases, with 21 bases sitting between them. CDR3 length equals 16 residues. The CDR3 loop is CASSPHEGIGRQPQHF. CDR3 bases: TGTGCCAGCAGTCCACATGAAGGTATAGGACGACAGCCCCAGCATTTT.

This clonotype was picked up many times. The CDR3 sequence is CSVGLGGPTNYGYTF. The CDR3 nucleotides read TGCAGCGTTGGTTTAGGGGGCCCGACTAACTATGGCTACACCTTC. This chain joins TRBV29-1 and TRBJ1-2; TRBD1 matches 7 bases. Germline CDR1 reads SQVTM; CDR2 reads ANQGSEA. The CDR3 is made up of 15 amino acids. J was trimmed by 0 bases and V by 4 bases; bases with no gene match: 8.

This clonotype has ten or more counts. The gene calls are TRBV12-3 or TRBV12-4 and TRBJ2-1; D not certain. V was clipped by 3 bases and J by 8 bases, with 11 bases between them. The CDR3 contains 13 residues. CDR3 bases: TGTGCCAGCAGTTTTTCCTTGCTGGATGAGCAGTTCTTC. Its protein is CASSFSLLDEQFF.

This clonotype came up a few times. This CDR3 reads CASMEGGVLPQQETQYF. Here the CDR3 DNA reads TGTGCCAGCATGGAGGGAGGGGTCCTACCTCAACAAGAGACCCAGTACTTC. The chain uses TRBV6-1 and TRBJ2-5, with 7 bases identical to TRBD2. V lost 7 bases to trimming and J lost 2 bases; unmatched junction nucleotides: 16. The germline gives CDR1 MNHNS, CDR2 SASEGT. The CDR3 runs 17 residues.

Sample share makes this clonotype medium-sized. J is TRBJ2-1 and V is TRBV19; 11 bases align to TRBD2. The V gene's germline CDR1 is LNHDA and CDR2 SQIVND (reference sequence). The CDR3 totals 15 residues. J was trimmed by 1 base and V by 10 bases; bases with no gene match: 6. CDR3 sequence (DNA): TGTGCCACCACTAGCGGGAGAGATTCCTACAATGAGCAGTTCTTC. This translates into CATTSGRDSYNEQFF.

In its sample, this clonotype was seen many times. The J gene is TRBJ2-1, the V gene TRBV20-1, with D tentatively TRBD1 or TRBD2 (5 bases each). This CDR3 spans 15 amino acids. Trimming removed 6 bases from V and 0 bases from J, with 15 bases in between. CDR1 and CDR2 (germline): DFQATT, SNEGSKA (reference sequence). CDR3 protein: CSAKRGLSSYNEQFF. DNA for the CDR3: TGCAGTGCCAAGAGGGGCTTGAGCTCCTACAATGAGCAGTTCTTC.

This clonotype occurred many times. The V call is TRBV29-1, the J call TRBJ1-2, with D possibly matching TRBD1 (6 bases). CDR3 size: 15 residues. Trimming took 1 base from V and 5 from J, leaving 17 bases between them. Germline V CDR1 and CDR2: SQVTM, ANQGSEA. CDR3 sequence: CSVEGKQEGVYGYTF. The CDR3 bases are TGCAGCGTTGAAGGGAAACAGGAGGGGGTTTATGGCTACACCTTC.

This clonotype came up many times. This chain joins TRBV4-2 and TRBJ2-7; no firm D call. CDR1 is LGHNA and CDR2 is YNFKEQ in the germline V gene. The CDR3 length is 13 residues. Trimming left V 0 bases short and J 6 bases short, with 9 bases between. In DNA, the CDR3 is TGTGCCAGCAGCCAAGAACTGAACCGCGAGCAGTACTTC. This translates into CASSQELNREQYF.

V and J are TRBV7-2 and TRBJ2-2; D unresolved. V dropped 2 bases and J dropped 7 bases, with 17 bases sitting between them. The germline CDR1 and CDR2 sequences are SGHTA and FQGNSA. The CDR3 spans 16 residues. The DNA for the CDR3 is TGTGCCAGCAGCTTACAGCACGCCGTTGTCAGCGGGGAGCTGTTTTTT. This translates into CASSLQHAVVSGELFF.

The CDR3 region has the DNA TGTGCCAGCAGGCCCATGGGCACCGGGGAGCTGTTTTTT. Translated, it gives CASRPMGTGELFF. The chain employs TRBV5-6 and TRBJ2-2, with D hard to call. Germline CDR1 SGHDT, CDR2 YYEEEE. The CDR3 is 13 residues long. The V gene lost 5 bases and the J gene lost 4 bases, with 9 bases spanning the gap.

Ten or more counts support this clonotype. The chain links TRBV20-1 to TRBJ2-1; 7 nucleotides line up with TRBD2. This CDR3 is 13 amino acids long. Germline CDR1 and CDR2: DFQATT and SNEGSKA (reference sequence). Here the CDR3 DNA reads TGCGGACTAGTTAGCGGCCCATTCGGTGAGCAGTTCTTC. It is translated as CGLVSGPFGEQFF.

This clonotype has at least ten counts. The CDR3 DNA follows: TGTGCCAGCAGTTACTCGAGGAGGAACACTGAAGCTTTCTTT. Amino acids: CASSYSRRNTEAFF. This sequence joins TRBV6-2 or TRBV6-3 and TRBJ1-1; D is undetermined. The CDR3 length is 14 residues. Looked up from germline, CDR1 is MNHEY and CDR2 is SVGEGT. The ends were cut back, 0 bases at V and 1 base at J, with 6 bases in the middle.

The table lists this clonotype with many counts. The chain uses TRBV4-3 and TRBJ1-6; a possible D gene is TRBD1 (5 bases). The V gene lost 0 bases and the J gene lost 12 bases, with 18 bases spanning the gap. This CDR3 is 16 amino acids long. Germline V lookup: CDR1 LGHNA, CDR2 YSLEER. For the CDR3, the DNA is TGCGCCAGCAGCCAAGATGGGACCCTGCGGCGGGAACCCCTCCACTTT. Its protein is CASSQDGTLRREPLHF.

This clonotype was seen ten or more times. This chain joins TRBV27 and TRBJ1-1; 8 bases align to TRBD1. Trimming took 5 bases from V and 6 from J; bases not matched to a gene: 8. Germline values: CDR1 MNHEY, CDR2 SMNVEV (reference sequence). This CDR3 has 14 residues. The CDR3 DNA reads as TGTGCCAGCAGTGTCGACAGGGGAGGACCTGAAGCTTTCTTT. It codes for CASSVDRGGPEAFF.

This clonotype has a count of ten or more. This chain joins TRBV7-6 and TRBJ2-7; no definite D call. This CDR3 is 14 amino acids long. The V gene lost 2 bases and the J gene lost 0 bases, with 8 bases spanning the gap. The V gene's germline CDR1 is SGHVS and CDR2 FNYEAQ. Written as DNA, the CDR3 is TGTGCCAGCAGCTTAACAGCTCTCTCCTACGAGCAGTACTTC. It specifies CASSLTALSYEQYF.

This rearrangement joins TRBV29-1 to TRBJ1-1; 8 nucleotides align to TRBD1. CDR1 is SQVTM, CDR2 ANQGSEA, per germline. Trimming took 6 bases from V and 1 from J; bases not matched to a gene: 10. There are 15 residues in the CDR3. The CDR3 DNA reads as TGCAGCGTCGGGGGGGGACAGGCCACGAACACTGAAGCTTTCTTT. Protein product: CSVGGGQATNTEAFF.

This clonotype was found many times. V is TRBV5-1 and J is TRBJ2-1, with TRBD2 matching 14 bases. The CDR3 contains 16 residues. V trimming: 1 base; J trimming: 10 bases; junction bases outside the gene matches: 7. The germline V gene has CDR1 SGHRS and CDR2 YFSETQ. CDR3 protein: CASSLSGTSGSLEQFF. The CDR3 region has the DNA TGCGCCAGCAGCTTGTCCGGGACTAGCGGGAGTCTGGAGCAGTTCTTC.

This clonotype was counted at least ten times. V usage is TRBV6-6 and J usage is TRBJ2-1; 11 bases are shared with TRBD2. This CDR3 has 16 amino acids. In germline, CDR1 is MNHNY, CDR2 SVGAGI (reference sequence). V lost 4 bases, J lost 2 bases, and 4 bases stayed unmatched. The CDR3 region is CASSFYSGRAYNEQFF. The DNA for the CDR3 is TGTGCCAGCAGTTTTTATAGCGGGAGGGCCTACAATGAGCAGTTCTTC.

This clonotype appeared a few times. This may arise from a read error, as a much more abundant clone is one base away. V gene TRBV7-2 combines with J gene TRBJ2-7; a weak D match, TRBD2 (5 bases). V lost 4 bases and J lost 6, with 19 bases in between. The CDR3 has 15 amino acids. CDR1 is SGHTA and CDR2 is FQGNSA in the germline V gene. The CDR3, as DNA: TGTGCCAGCAGCTCGGACTCGCGCCCCACCTGCGAGCAGTACTTC. This codes for CASSSDSRPTCEQYF.

This clonotype was seen repeatedly, ten times or more. The gene calls are TRBV29-1 and TRBJ1-1, with a weak D call TRBD1 (6 bases). CDR3 length equals 14 residues. Trimming pared 7 bases from V and 2 bases from J, leaving 17 bases between. Germline V gives CDR1 SQVTM, CDR2 ANQGSEA. CDR3 residues: CSAGDTRPNTEAFF. The CDR3 nucleotides read TGCAGCGCCGGGGACACCCGCCCAAACACTGAAGCTTTCTTT.

This clonotype was recorded at least ten times. V and J are TRBV12-3 or TRBV12-4 and TRBJ2-7; 7 bases agree with TRBD2. J gave up 2 bases and V 8 bases, and 6 bases lay outside the gene matches. The CDR3 runs 13 residues. CDR3 nucleotide sequence: TGTGCCAGCTCGCGGGAGCGCACCTACGAGCAGTACTTC. It encodes CASSRERTYEQYF.

The sample holds many counts of this clonotype. The CDR3 DNA sequence: TGTGCCAGCGCCGGGACAGGGGGATCAGGGGCCAACGTCCTGACTTTC. Its protein product is CASAGTGGSGANVLTF. The chain is built from TRBV2 and TRBJ2-6, with 11 positions matching TRBD1. The CDR3 is made up of 16 amino acids. With V trimmed by 8 bases and J by 4 bases, 7 bases remained unmatched. Germline V gives CDR1 SNHLY, CDR2 FYNNEI.

The table lists this clonotype with many counts. The rearrangement links TRBV4-1 to TRBJ1-4; D ambiguous. The CDR3 sequence is 14 residues long. V was pared by 4 bases and J by 7 bases, with 13 bases between. Germline V gives CDR1 MGHRA, CDR2 YSYEKL. In DNA, the CDR3 is TGCGCCAGCAGCCTTACAGACTTAATTGAAAAACTGTTTTTT. It encodes CASSLTDLIEKLFF.

This clonotype was counted only a few times. The chain has TRBV7-8 and TRBJ2-1; D is unclear. The V end was cut by 5 bases, the J end by 0 bases, with 5 bases between. The germline gives CDR1 SGHVS, CDR2 FQNEAQ. The CDR3 totals 13 residues. Written as DNA, the CDR3 is TGTGCCAGCAGCCTAAACTCCTACAATGAGCAGTTCTTC. This encodes CASSLNSYNEQFF. The variable domain in full, completed from reference TRBV7-8 and TRBJ2-1, reads GAGVSQSPRYKVAKRGQDVALRCDPISGHVSLFWYQQALGQGPEFLTYFQNEAQLDKSGLPSDRFFAERPEGSVSTLKIQRTQQEDSAVYLCASSLNSYNEQFFGPGTRLTVL.

This clonotype showed up many times. The chain uses TRBV7-2 and TRBJ2-1; 15 nucleotides match TRBD2. Germline CDR1 reads SGHTA; CDR2 reads FQGNSA. J was trimmed by 10 bases and V by 5 bases; bases with no gene match: 9. This CDR3 comprises 16 residues. In DNA form, the CDR3 reads TGTGCCAGCAGCCAAGGGACTAGCGGGAGGTTCAGGGAGCAGTTCTTC. It is translated as CASSQGTSGRFREQFF.

This clonotype was found many times. CDR3 amino acids: CASSFGPGAFGYTF. CDR3 sequence (DNA): TGCGCCAGCAGCTTCGGACCGGGAGCATTTGGCTACACCTTC. The chain combines TRBV5-1 with TRBJ1-2; D is unclear. Germline values: CDR1 SGHRS, CDR2 YFSETQ. Trimming shortened V by 2 bases and J by 7 bases, and 15 bases separated the two germline ends. This CDR3 spans 14 amino acids.

This clonotype was seen ten or more times. The rearrangement joins TRBV27 to TRBJ2-4; D is uncertain. This CDR3 has 14 amino acids. The germline V gene has CDR1 MNHEY and CDR2 SMNVEV (reference sequence). With 2 bases removed from V and 1 base from J, the gap between germline ends came to 6 bases. Written as DNA, the CDR3 is TGTGCCAGCAGTTTAGGGTTCGCCAAAAACATTCAGTACTTC. Amino acid sequence: CASSLGFAKNIQYF.

This clonotype occurred many times. The J gene is TRBJ1-1, the V gene TRBV28; a possible D gene is TRBD1 (5 bases). The CDR3 has 17 residues. The V gene's germline CDR1 is MDHEN and CDR2 SYDVKM. Trimming took 6 bases from V and 7 from J, leaving 27 bases between them. In DNA form, the CDR3 reads TGTGCCAGCAGCAACCATGGGCCCCCGGGGGGGTCAATTGAAGCTTTCTTT. It yields the protein CASSNHGPPGGSIEAFF.